This T cell receptor beta chain was identified in a study of CD4 T cells in relation to SARS-CoV-2 and coronaviruses. Study context: TCR beta CDR3s were sequenced after 10-day antigen culture of PBMCs.

The assay was immunoSEQ multiplex PCR, and TCRdb's table has in-frame clones only and misses some. The repertoire holds 18,000 or so clones, with 74% as singletons. On this clone itself: Its antigen is currently unknown.

V shed 2 bases and J 5 bases; nucleotides not matched to a gene: 7. The CDR3 totals 16 residues. From germline, CDR1 is SGHTS and CDR2 YDEGEE. Unexposed donor CD4+ T cells date from about 2011-2018, before the COVID-19 pandemic. The cells were cultured for about ten days before CD4+ T cells were isolated. Cells permitting, SARS-CoV-2 S/N and four cold-coronavirus spikes were tested on unexposed-donor CD4+ T cells. The TCR comes from a human donor in good health. The chain recombines TRBV5-8 with TRBJ2-1, with 10 bases matching TRBD2. Sample: CD4+ T cells from PBMCs, cultured in vitro. This CDR3 reads CASSFYTSGVNNEQFF. The CDR3, as DNA: TGTGCCAGCAGCTTCTATACTAGCGGGGTCAACAATGAGCAGTTCTTC. The full variable domain, in which reference TRBV5-8 and TRBJ2-1 provide the parts outside the CDR3, is EAGVTQSPTHLIKTRGQQATLRCSPISGHTSVYWYQQALGLGLQFLLWYDEGEERNRGNFPPRFSGRQFPNYSSELNVNALELEDSALYLCASSFYTSGVNNEQFFGPGTRLTVL.